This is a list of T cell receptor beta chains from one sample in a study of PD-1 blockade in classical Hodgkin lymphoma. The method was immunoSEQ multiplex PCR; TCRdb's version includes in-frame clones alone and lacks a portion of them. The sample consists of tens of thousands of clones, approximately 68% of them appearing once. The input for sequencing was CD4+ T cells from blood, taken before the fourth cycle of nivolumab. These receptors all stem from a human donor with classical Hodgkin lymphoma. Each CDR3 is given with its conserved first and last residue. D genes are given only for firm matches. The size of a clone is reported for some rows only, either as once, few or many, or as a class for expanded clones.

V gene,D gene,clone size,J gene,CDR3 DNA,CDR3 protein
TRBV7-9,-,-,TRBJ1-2,TGTGCCAGCAGCTTGGCCAGCTATGGCTACACCTTC,CASSLASYGYTF
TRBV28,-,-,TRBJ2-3,TGTGCCAGCAGTTTCCGGCAGCCTAGCACAGATACGCAGTATTTT,CASSFRQPSTDTQYF
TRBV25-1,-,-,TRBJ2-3,TGTGCCAGCAGTGAATTGGTGGCAGATACGCAGTATTTT,CASSELVADTQYF
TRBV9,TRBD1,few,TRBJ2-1,TGTGCCAGCAGCGTAGACCCCGGGACAGGGGTTAACAATGAGCAGTTCTTC,CASSVDPGTGVNNEQFF
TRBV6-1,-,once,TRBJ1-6,TGTGCCAGCACCAGGGGAGAATCGGATTCACCCCTCCACTTT,CASTRGESDSPLHF
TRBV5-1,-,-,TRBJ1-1,TGCGCCAGCAGCAAGAGGGAAAGCGGGAACACTGAAGCTTTCTTT,CASSKRESGNTEAFF
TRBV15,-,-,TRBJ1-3,TGTGCCACCACCCCAGGGTCTGGAAACACCATATATTTT,CATTPGSGNTIYF
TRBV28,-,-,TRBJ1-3,TGTGCCACCTGGGGGGGGAACTCTGGAAACACCATATATTTT,CATWGGNSGNTIYF
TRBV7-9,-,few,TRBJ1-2,TGTGCCAGCAGCCCCATCCGTGGAGGGTTCAACTATGGCTACACCTTC,CASSPIRGGFNYGYTF
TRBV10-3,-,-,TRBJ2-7,TGTGCCATCAGGGGACGGCTATCCTACGAGCAGTACTTC,CAIRGRLSYEQYF
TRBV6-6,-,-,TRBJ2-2,TGTGCCAGCAGTTACGCCGGGCAGTCGAACACCGGGGAGCTGTTTTTT,CASSYAGQSNTGELFF
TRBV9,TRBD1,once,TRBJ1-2,TGTGCCAGCAGCTTTTCGACAGGGACCTATGGCTACACCTTC,CASSFSTGTYGYTF
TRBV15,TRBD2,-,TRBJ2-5,TGTGCCACCAGCAGAGATGCAGCGGGGGGCCCCCGGGACCAAGAGACCCAGTACTTC,CATSRDAAGGPRDQETQYF
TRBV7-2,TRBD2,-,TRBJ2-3,TGTGCCAGCAGCTTACGGGGACTAGCTGGCACAGATACGCAGTATTTT,CASSLRGLAGTDTQYF
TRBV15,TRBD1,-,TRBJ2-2,TGTGCCACCAGCACCACGGACAGGGTTATGTATGGCACCGGGGAGCTGTTTTTT,CATSTTDRVMYGTGELFF
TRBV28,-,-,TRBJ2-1,TGTGCCAGCACCGTACGCGGGACATTTGGCAATGAGCAGTTCTTC,CASTVRGTFGNEQFF
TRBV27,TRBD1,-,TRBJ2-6,TGTGCCAGCAGCCGAGCCGCAGGGGGCGTTGGGGCCAACGTCCTGACTTTC,CASSRAAGGVGANVLTF
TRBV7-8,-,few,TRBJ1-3,TGTGCCAGCAGCTCTAGGGGGGTTGGAAACACCATATATTTT,CASSSRGVGNTIYF
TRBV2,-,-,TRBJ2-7,TGTGCCAGCAGTGAACAGGGGCTCACCTACGAGCAGTACTTC,CASSEQGLTYEQYF
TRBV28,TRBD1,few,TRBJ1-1,TGTGCCAGCAGCTCCGGGGACAGGGGTGGAAGCACTGAAGCTTTCTTT,CASSSGDRGGSTEAFF
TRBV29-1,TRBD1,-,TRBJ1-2,TGCAGCGCTGGGACAGCTAACTATGGCTACACCTTC,CSAGTANYGYTF
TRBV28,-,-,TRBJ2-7,TGTGCCAGCAGTTCTGATAGGGACGAGCAGTACTTC,CASSSDRDEQYF
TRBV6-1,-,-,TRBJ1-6,TGTGCCAGCAGTCCCCGGACCCAGACACCCCTCCACTTT,CASSPRTQTPLHF
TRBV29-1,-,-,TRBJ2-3,TGCAGCGTTGCTAGCAGTGGCACAGATACGCAGTATTTT,CSVASSGTDTQYF
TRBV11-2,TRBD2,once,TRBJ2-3,TGTGCCAGCAGCTTAGGCGTGAGCGGGGGCCCAACGGGTGATACGCAGTATTTT,CASSLGVSGGPTGDTQYF
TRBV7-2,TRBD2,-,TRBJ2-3,TGTGCCAGCAGCCCGTGGACTAGTAGCACAGATACGCAGTATTTT,CASSPWTSSTDTQYF
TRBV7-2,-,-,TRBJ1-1,TGTGCCAGCAGCTCGCCCCCCTTAATCGTCACTGAAGCTTTCTTT,CASSSPPLIVTEAFF
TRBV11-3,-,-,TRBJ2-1,TGTGCCAGCAGCTTAGATTCTAATGAGCAGTTCTTC,CASSLDSNEQFF
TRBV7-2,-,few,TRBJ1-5,TGTGCCAGCAGCCTGGACAGCGTCAATCAGCCCCAGCATTTT,CASSLDSVNQPQHF
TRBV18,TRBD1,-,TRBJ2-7,TGTGCCAGCTCACCGGCATGGACAGGGGACAACTACGAGCAGTACTTC,CASSPAWTGDNYEQYF
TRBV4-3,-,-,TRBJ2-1,TGCGCCAGCAGCCGCGACAGTGGATCCTACAATGAGCAGTTCTTC,CASSRDSGSYNEQFF
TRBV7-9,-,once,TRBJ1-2,TGTGCCAGCAGTCCTCTCTTGAACTATGGCTACACCTTC,CASSPLLNYGYTF
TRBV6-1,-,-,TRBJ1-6,TGTGCCAGCAGTGAAATACGGTTCTATTCACCCCTCCACTTT,CASSEIRFYSPLHF
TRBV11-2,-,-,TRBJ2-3,TGTGCCAGCAGCCCGTGGACTTCAAGCACAGATACGCAGTATTTT,CASSPWTSSTDTQYF
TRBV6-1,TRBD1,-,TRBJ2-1,TGTGCCAGCGTCGGCCGGGACAGGGGATCGAATGAGCAGTTCTTC,CASVGRDRGSNEQFF
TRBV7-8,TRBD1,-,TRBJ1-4,TGTGCCAGCAGCCCGAGACAGGGTCATGAAAAACTGTTTTTT,CASSPRQGHEKLFF
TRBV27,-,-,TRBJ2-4,TGTGCCAGCAGTCCCTCGGGACGAGGTTCCATTCAGTACTTC,CASSPSGRGSIQYF
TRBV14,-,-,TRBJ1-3,TGTGCCAGCAGCCAAGACCCCCAGGCTGGAAACACCATATATTTT,CASSQDPQAGNTIYF
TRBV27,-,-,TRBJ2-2,TGTGCCAGCAGTTTACAGGGAAACCCCGGGGAGCTGTTTTTT,CASSLQGNPGELFF
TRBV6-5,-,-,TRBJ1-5,TGTGCCAGCACCCCCAATTGGGGGAGCAATCAGCCCCAGCATTTT,CASTPNWGSNQPQHF
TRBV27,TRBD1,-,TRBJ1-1,TGTGCCAGCAGGGGGGACAGGGGGCTAAGGAACACTGAAGCTTTCTTT,CASRGDRGLRNTEAFF
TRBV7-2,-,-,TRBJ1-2,TGTGCCAGCAGCCTCAACTATGGCTACACCTTC,CASSLNYGYTF
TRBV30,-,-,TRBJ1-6,TGTGCCTGGAGGTTACAGCCGTATAATTCACCCCTCCACTTT,CAWRLQPYNSPLHF
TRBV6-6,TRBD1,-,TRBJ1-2,TGTGCCAGCAGTTATGGGGACAGTAACTATGGCTACACCTTC,CASSYGDSNYGYTF
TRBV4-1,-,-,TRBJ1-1,TGCGCCAGCAAGAGTACAAAGAGCCGGCCTGAAGCTTTCTTT,CASKSTKSRPEAFF
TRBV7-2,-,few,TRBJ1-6,TGTGCCAGCAGCTCAGAGGGTAGTGGTTCACCCCTCCACTTT,CASSSEGSGSPLHF
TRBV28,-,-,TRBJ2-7,TGTGCCAGCACCGAGACAGGACGAAGGGGGGAGCAGTACTTC,CASTETGRRGEQYF
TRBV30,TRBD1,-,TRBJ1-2,TGTGCCTGGAGTGTAGGAGGGACAGGGGGCGCCGGTGGCTACACCTTC,CAWSVGGTGGAGGYTF
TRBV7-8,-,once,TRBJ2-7,TGTGCCAGCAGCTTTTCAGGGCGTCTTTCCTACGAGCAGTACTTC,CASSFSGRLSYEQYF
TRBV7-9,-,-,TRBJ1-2,TGTGCCAGCAGCTCATTGGGGGTAGGCTACACCTTC,CASSSLGVGYTF
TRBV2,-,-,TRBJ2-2,TGTGCCAGCAGAATCCGGGGAACCGGGGAGCTGTTTTTT,CASRIRGTGELFF
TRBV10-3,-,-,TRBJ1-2,TGTGCCAGCAGTTTCGACGGCTCCTATGGCTACACCTTC,CASSFDGSYGYTF
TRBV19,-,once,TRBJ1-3,TGTGCCAGTTCTCAGGGGTCCTCTGGAAACACCATATATTTT,CASSQGSSGNTIYF
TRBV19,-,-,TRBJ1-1,TGTGCCAGTAGTATATGGGGCACTGAAGCTTTCTTT,CASSIWGTEAFF
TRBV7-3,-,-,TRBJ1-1,TGTGCCAGCAGCTTAGGGAGCGGCCGAGAAGCTTTCTTT,CASSLGSGREAFF
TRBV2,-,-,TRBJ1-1,TGTGCCAGCACTCGGGACTGGAACACTGAAGCTTTCTTT,CASTRDWNTEAFF